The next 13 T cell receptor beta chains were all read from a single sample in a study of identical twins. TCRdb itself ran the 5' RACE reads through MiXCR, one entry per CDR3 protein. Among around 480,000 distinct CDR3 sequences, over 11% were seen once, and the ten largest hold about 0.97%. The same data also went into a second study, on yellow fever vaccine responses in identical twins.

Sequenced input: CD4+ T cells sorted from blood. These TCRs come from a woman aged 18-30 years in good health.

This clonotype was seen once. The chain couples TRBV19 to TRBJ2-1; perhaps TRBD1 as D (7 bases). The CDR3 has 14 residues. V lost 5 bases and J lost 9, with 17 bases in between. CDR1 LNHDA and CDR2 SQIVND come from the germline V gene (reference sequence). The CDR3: CASSARTGGVEQFF. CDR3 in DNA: TGTGCCAGTAGTGCTCGGACAGGAGGGGTTGAGCAGTTCTTC.

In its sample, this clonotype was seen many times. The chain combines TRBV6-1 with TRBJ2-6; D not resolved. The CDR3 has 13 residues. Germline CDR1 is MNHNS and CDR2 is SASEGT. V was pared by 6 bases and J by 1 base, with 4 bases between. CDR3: CASSISGANVLTF. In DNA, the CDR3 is TGTGCCAGCAGCATTTCTGGGGCCAACGTCCTGACTTTC.

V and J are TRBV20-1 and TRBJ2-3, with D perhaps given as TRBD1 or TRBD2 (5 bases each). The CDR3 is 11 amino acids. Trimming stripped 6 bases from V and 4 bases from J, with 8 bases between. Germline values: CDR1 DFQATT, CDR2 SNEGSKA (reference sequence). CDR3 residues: CSAVGADTQYF. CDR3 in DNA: TGCAGTGCGGTGGGGGCAGATACGCAGTATTTT.

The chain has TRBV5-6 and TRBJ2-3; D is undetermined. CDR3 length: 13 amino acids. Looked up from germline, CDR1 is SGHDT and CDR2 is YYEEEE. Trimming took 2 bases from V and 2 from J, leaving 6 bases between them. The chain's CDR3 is CASSFRHTDTQYF. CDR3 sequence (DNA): TGTGCCAGCAGCTTCCGTCACACAGATACGCAGTATTTT.

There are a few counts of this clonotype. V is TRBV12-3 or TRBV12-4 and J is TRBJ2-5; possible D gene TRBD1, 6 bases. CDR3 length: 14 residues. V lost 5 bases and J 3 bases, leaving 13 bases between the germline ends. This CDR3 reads CASSHRGQKETQYF. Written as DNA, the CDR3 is TGTGCCAGCAGTCACCGAGGACAGAAAGAGACCCAGTACTTC.

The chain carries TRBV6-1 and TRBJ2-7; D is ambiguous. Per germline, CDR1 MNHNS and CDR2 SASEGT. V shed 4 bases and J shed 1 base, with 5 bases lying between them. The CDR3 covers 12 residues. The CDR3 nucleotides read TGTGCCAGCAGTGGTCTTTCCTACGAGCAGTACTTC. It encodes CASSGLSYEQYF.

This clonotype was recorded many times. The CDR3 DNA reads TGCGCCAGCAGCTATACCCCGGGACTAGCGGGCAATGAGCAGTTCTTC. Translation gives CASSYTPGLAGNEQFF. The chain has TRBV5-1 and TRBJ2-1; 12 nucleotides match TRBD2. Germline V gene sequence: CDR1 SGHRS, CDR2 YFSETQ. The CDR3 extends over 16 amino acids. Trimming cost V 3 bases and J 6 bases; bases outside gene matches: 7. Combining the CDR3 with reference TRBV5-1 and TRBJ2-1 gives the whole variable domain KAGVTQTPRYLIKTRGQQVTLSCSPISGHRSVSWYQQTPGQGLQFLFEYFSETQRNKGNFPGRFSGRQFSNSRSEMNVSTLELGDSALYLCASSYTPGLAGNEQFFGPGTRLTVL.

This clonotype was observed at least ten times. The CDR3 loop reads CASTRIGTAYGYTF. CDR3 DNA sequence: TGTGCCAGCACTCGAATCGGGACAGCCTATGGCTACACCTTC. This chain uses TRBV12-3 or TRBV12-4 with TRBJ1-2; 7 bases align to TRBD1. There are 14 residues in the CDR3. V lost 7 bases and J lost 4; bases outside the gene matches: 9.

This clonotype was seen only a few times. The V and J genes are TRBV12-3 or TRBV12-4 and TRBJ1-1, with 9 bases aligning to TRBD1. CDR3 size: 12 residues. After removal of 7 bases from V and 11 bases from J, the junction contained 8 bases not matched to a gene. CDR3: CASIRGQGPAFF. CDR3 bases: TGTGCCAGCATTCGGGGACAGGGACCGGCTTTCTTT.

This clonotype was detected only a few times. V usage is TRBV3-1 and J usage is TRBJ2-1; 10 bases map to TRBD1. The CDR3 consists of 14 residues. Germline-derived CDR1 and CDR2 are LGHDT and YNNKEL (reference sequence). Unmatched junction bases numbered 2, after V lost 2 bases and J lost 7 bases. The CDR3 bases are TGTGCCAGCAGCCAACTGGACAGGGGGAATGAGCAGTTCTTC. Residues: CASSQLDRGNEQFF.

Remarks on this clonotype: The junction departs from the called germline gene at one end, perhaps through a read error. CDR3 sequence: CASSQTARGEYEQSF. The CDR3 DNA reads TGTGCCAGCAGCCAAACGGCGCGGGGGGAGTATGAGCAGTCCTTC. This chain connects TRBV4-2 to TRBJ2-1; 8 bases agree with TRBD2. Germline V lookup: CDR1 LGHNA, CDR2 YNFKEQ. The CDR3 contains 15 residues.

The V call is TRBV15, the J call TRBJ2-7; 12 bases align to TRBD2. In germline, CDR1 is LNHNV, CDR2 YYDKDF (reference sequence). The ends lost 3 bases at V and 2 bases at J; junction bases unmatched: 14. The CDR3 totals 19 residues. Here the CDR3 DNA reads TGTGCCACCAGCAGGGATCCCCCACGTCTAGCGGGAGGGCCCTACGAGCAGTACTTC. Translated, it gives CATSRDPPRLAGGPYEQYF.

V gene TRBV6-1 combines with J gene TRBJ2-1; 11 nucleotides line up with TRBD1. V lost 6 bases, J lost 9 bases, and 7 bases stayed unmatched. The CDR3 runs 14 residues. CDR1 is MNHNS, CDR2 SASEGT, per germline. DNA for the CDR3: TGTGCCAGCAGGGGGACAGGGGGAAGGGCTGAGCAGTTCTTC. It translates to CASRGTGGRAEQFF.